The 24 T cell receptor beta chains given below trace back to one sample, sequenced in a study of control samples from healthy donors and cancer patients. Clones were sequenced by immunoSEQ multiplex PCR, and TCRdb holds only the in-frame ones, with some missing. Of 140,000 to 150,000 clones in the sample, 93% were seen once. Material for sequencing was blood. Source of these receptors: a young man in good health.

The V and J genes are TRBV5-8 and TRBJ1-3; D unresolved. V lost 3 bases to trimming and J lost 0 bases, with 10 bases between them. The germline gives CDR1 SGHTS, CDR2 YDEGEE. The CDR3 loop spans 15 amino acids. The chain's CDR3 is CASSYRGLSGNTIYF. In nucleotides, the CDR3 is TGTGCCAGCAGCTATCGGGGTCTCTCTGGAAACACCATATATTTT.

The V gene is TRBV4-3, the J gene TRBJ2-3, with unresolved D. Germline assignment: CDR1 LGHNA and CDR2 YSLEER. The V gene lost 3 bases and the J gene lost 0 bases, with 10 bases spanning the gap. This CDR3 region has 15 residues. CDR3 amino acids: CASSQTWLSTDTQYF. The DNA of the CDR3 is TGCGCCAGCAGCCAGACATGGCTTAGCACAGATACGCAGTATTTT.

The chain is built from TRBV28 and TRBJ1-4; no clear D. The germline V gene encodes CDR1 MDHEN and CDR2 SYDVKM. The V and J ends lost 8 bases and 0 bases respectively, with 7 bases between them. This CDR3 comprises 13 residues. CDR3 sequence reads: CASLPSTNEKLFF. CDR3 bases: TGTGCCAGCTTGCCTTCAACTAATGAAAAACTGTTTTTT.

V usage is TRBV6-5 and J usage is TRBJ1-1; D ambiguous. Trimming removed 6 bases at V and 4 bases at J, with 18 bases between. This CDR3 spans 15 amino acids. Germline loops: CDR1 MNHEY, CDR2 SVGAGI. DNA for the CDR3: TGTGCCAGCAGCGAGGTCCACAGAGGGAGCACTGAAGCTTTCTTT. The encoded protein is CASSEVHRGSTEAFF.

The chain links TRBV6-5 to TRBJ2-4; D gene ambiguous. The CDR3 extends over 12 amino acids. The V gene's germline CDR1 is MNHEY and CDR2 SVGAGI. Trimming pared 8 bases from V and 7 bases from J, leaving 12 bases between. DNA for the CDR3: TGTGCCAGCCGGTCGAAAGGGAACATTCAGTACTTC. It is translated as CASRSKGNIQYF.

The chain employs TRBV6-5 and TRBJ2-7; perhaps TRBD2 as D (5 bases). There are 16 residues in the CDR3. The V end was cut by 3 bases, the J end by 4 bases, with 19 bases between. Germline lookup yields CDR1 MNHEY and CDR2 SVGAGI. This chain's CDR3 is CASSYTGSPPLYEQYF. The DNA of the CDR3 is TGTGCCAGCAGTTATACGGGGTCGCCCCCCTTATACGAGCAGTACTTC.

The CDR3 bases are TGTGCCAGCAGCTCCGACAGGGCTGGGGCCAACGTCCTGACTTTC. It yields the protein CASSSDRAGANVLTF. The genes are TRBV7-2 and TRBJ2-6, with TRBD1 matching 7 bases. Germline CDR1 SGHTA, CDR2 FQGNSA. The CDR3 runs to 15 residues. Trimming removed 4 bases from V and 2 bases from J; junction bases left unmatched: 2. Complete variable domain (other parts from reference TRBV7-2 and TRBJ2-6): GAGVSQSPSNKVTEKGKDVELRCDPISGHTALYWYRQSLGQGLEFLIYFQGNSAPDKSGLPSDRFSAERTGGSVSTLTIQRTQQEDSAVYLCASSSDRAGANVLTFGAGSRLTVL.

This clone was seen just once. The gene calls are TRBV5-1 and TRBJ1-6; 7 bases align to TRBD1. Germline V CDR1 and CDR2: SGHRS, YFSETQ. This CDR3 contains 16 residues. Unmatched junction bases numbered 7, after V lost 0 bases and J lost 7 bases. CDR3 bases: TGCGCCAGCAGCTTGGAGGGACAGCTATTGAATTCACCCCTCCACTTT. This gives the protein CASSLEGQLLNSPLHF.

The V call is TRBV2, the J call TRBJ1-2, with a possible D match to TRBD1 (5 bases). The CDR3 is 14 residues long. Germline lookup yields CDR1 SNHLY and CDR2 FYNNEI. Trimming pared 4 bases from V and 1 base from J, leaving 10 bases between. The DNA of the CDR3 is TGTGCCAGCAGTGGACAGCTCAATAACTATGGCTACACCTTC. It yields the protein CASSGQLNNYGYTF.

The chain carries TRBV28 and TRBJ1-1, with unresolved D. Germline V gene sequence: CDR1 MDHEN, CDR2 SYDVKM. V was clipped by 3 bases and J by 3 bases, with 8 bases between them. This CDR3 has 13 amino acids. CDR3 loop: CASSLADHTEAFF. Written as DNA, the CDR3 is TGTGCCAGCAGTTTGGCGGATCACACTGAAGCTTTCTTT.

The genes are TRBV5-1 and TRBJ2-2, with D perhaps matching TRBD1 (5 bases). Germline-derived CDR1 and CDR2 are SGHRS and YFSETQ. Trimming shortened V by 0 bases and J by 6 bases, and 9 bases separated the two germline ends. The CDR3 is 14 residues long. Written as DNA, the CDR3 is TGCGCCAGCAGCTTGGCAGGGATCTCCGGGGAGCTGTTTTTT. It translates to CASSLAGISGELFF.

This chain connects TRBV5-6 to TRBJ1-1; 8 bases are a match to TRBD1. CDR3 length: 15 amino acids. V lost 2 bases to trimming and J lost 2 bases; unmatched junction nucleotides: 5. Germline V gene data show CDR1 as SGHDT and CDR2 as YYEEEE. The CDR3 DNA sequence: TGTGCCAGCAGCTTTGGGTCAGGGGGCAACACTGAAGCTTTCTTT. Amino acids: CASSFGSGGNTEAFF.

The chain carries TRBV28 and TRBJ2-4, with D possibly matching TRBD2 (6 bases). The germline V gene encodes CDR1 MDHEN and CDR2 SYDVKM. V was pared by 7 bases and J by 8 bases, with 21 bases between. CDR3 length: 15 amino acids. The CDR3 DNA is TGTGCCAGCAATGCAAACCCGGGGGTTTCGTACATTCAGTACTTC. Translated: CASNANPGVSYIQYF.

The chain recombines TRBV5-1 with TRBJ2-7, with D perhaps being TRBD1 or TRBD2 (5 bases each). Deletions cut 4 bases from V and 4 bases from J, with 21 bases between. This CDR3 has 16 residues. The germline V gene encodes CDR1 SGHRS and CDR2 YFSETQ. The CDR3: CASSPVLGDTGYEQYF. The CDR3 nucleotides are TGCGCCAGCAGCCCGGTTTTGGGGGATACCGGGTACGAGCAGTACTTC.

The genes are TRBV4-2 and TRBJ1-4; D unresolved. CDR3 length: 15 amino acids. Germline CDR1 is LGHNA and CDR2 is YNFKEQ. Trimming shortened V by 5 bases and J by 12 bases, and 22 bases separated the two germline ends. CDR3 sequence (DNA): TGTGCCAGCAGCGAGCTACGGGAGGTAGTTTTAGAACTGTTTTTT. Residues: CASSELREVVLELFF.

The table lists this clone with a count of one. This sequence joins TRBV5-1 and TRBJ2-7; the D is unclear. This CDR3 has 13 residues. Germline CDR1 and CDR2: SGHRS and YFSETQ. The germline V and J ends were trimmed by 0 bases and 1 base, with 5 bases remaining between them. The CDR3 DNA sequence: TGCGCCAGCAGCTTGGACAGATCCTACGAGCAGTACTTC. Translation gives CASSLDRSYEQYF.

The chain joins TRBV7-2 to TRBJ1-4; D call uncertain. The V gene's germline CDR1 is SGHTA and CDR2 FQGNSA. CDR3 size: 16 residues. The V gene lost 5 bases and the J gene lost 4 bases, with 17 bases spanning the gap. The CDR3 loop is CASSPTLGLGNEKLFF. CDR3 DNA sequence: TGTGCCAGCAGCCCTACTTTAGGGCTAGGTAATGAAAAACTGTTTTTT.

This clone was counted once. The chain recombines TRBV4-2 with TRBJ1-4; D perhaps matches TRBD1 (6 bases). Germline-derived CDR1 and CDR2 are LGHNA and YNFKEQ. V was clipped by 4 bases and J by 8 bases, with 20 bases between them. The CDR3 spans 16 residues. The CDR3, as DNA: TGTGCCAGCAGCCTTAAGGGGGGCAGCCCCGTGGAAAAACTGTTTTTT. Translating it yields CASSLKGGSPVEKLFF.

About this clone: Other DNA sequences of this sample code for an identical CDR3. The chain links TRBV9 to TRBJ1-2, with D unclear. Deletions cut 0 bases from V and 0 bases from J, with 6 bases between. The CDR3 has 14 amino acids. Germline loops: CDR1 SGDLS, CDR2 YYNGEE. This chain's CDR3 is CASSVGPANYGYTF. CDR3 DNA: TGTGCCAGCAGCGTAGGCCCCGCTAACTATGGCTACACCTTC.

The genes are TRBV18 and TRBJ1-1, with D unclear. CDR3 size: 16 residues. The germline V gene encodes CDR1 KGHSH and CDR2 LQKENI. Trimming pared 0 bases from V and 3 bases from J, leaving 14 bases between. CDR3 residues: CASSPPQSQQDTEAFF. For the CDR3, the DNA is TGTGCCAGCTCACCACCCCAGAGTCAGCAGGACACTGAAGCTTTCTTT.

The V and J genes are TRBV5-1 and TRBJ1-1; a weak D match, TRBD1 (5 bases). This CDR3 is 13 amino acids long. Trimming took off 2 bases at V and 5 bases at J, with 10 bases between the two ends. Germline CDR1 SGHRS, CDR2 YFSETQ. CDR3 DNA: TGCGCCAGCAGCTTCCGGGACCAAACTGAAGCTTTCTTT. Residues: CASSFRDQTEAFF.

This chain connects TRBV19 to TRBJ1-4; TRBD1 agrees at 11 bases. The CDR3 has 16 amino acids. Germline V CDR1 and CDR2: LNHDA, SQIVND (reference sequence). Trimming took 6 bases from V and 5 from J; bases not matched to a gene: 8. In nucleotides, the CDR3 is TGTGCCAGTAGCAGACACCGGGACAGGGGGAATGAAAAACTGTTTTTT. This translates into CASSRHRDRGNEKLFF.

The chain couples TRBV9 to TRBJ2-5, with D possibly called TRBD1 or TRBD2 (7 bases each). With 0 bases removed from V and 1 base from J, the gap between germline ends came to 13 bases. CDR1 is SGDLS, CDR2 YYNGEE, per germline. CDR3 size: 16 residues. CDR3 protein: CASSVGQGGSQETQYF. DNA for the CDR3: TGTGCCAGCAGCGTAGGTCAGGGGGGGTCCCAAGAGACCCAGTACTTC.

This chain uses TRBV6-4 with TRBJ2-1; 12 nucleotides line up with TRBD2. The trim removed 4 bases at V and 7 bases at J, leaving 2 bases unmatched. This CDR3 has 14 amino acids. CDR1 and CDR2 from the germline V gene are MRHNA and SNTAGT. CDR3 protein: CASSGLAGANEQFF. In nucleotides, the CDR3 is TGTGCCAGCAGTGGACTAGCGGGGGCAAATGAGCAGTTCTTC.